This T cell receptor beta chain came from a study of CD8+CD57+ T cells in acquired aplastic anemia. At the level of the study: The sorted CD4+ and CD8+ cells yielded an average around 3.2 ug of DNA. On average, healthy donors gave around 9.9 million reads for CD4+ cells.

Germline assignment: CDR1 DFQATT and CDR2 SNEGSKA (reference sequence). The V gene lost 5 bases and the J gene lost 5 bases, with 19 bases spanning the gap. The CDR3 has 14 amino acids. Using genomic DNA as the template, TCR beta VDJ and CDR3 profiling was carried out. MiXCR was run by TCRdb on the reads, yielding one entry per CDR3 protein. The data show 40,000 to 50,000 distinct CDR3 sequences, 70% to 80% seen once. The receptor was derived from a human donor in good health, serving as a control. The chain has TRBV20-1 and TRBJ2-7, with a possible D match to TRBD2 (5 bases). Material for sequencing was sorted CD4+, CD8+, or CD8+CD57+ T cells (not recorded which) from PBMCs. The CDR3 coding sequence is TGCAGTGCTGGGGAGAGCGGTGTTCCCCACGAGCAGTACTTC. Its protein is CSAGESGVPHEQYF.